Each of the 2 T cell receptor beta chains below was sequenced from the same sample in a study of T-cell memory formation after mild COVID-19 (dated by TCRdb to the early 2020s). Libraries were built with 5' RACE. Sequenced using an Illumina NovaSeq 6000. The public reads were quality trimmed at Q25 with fastp and then assembled into clones with MiXCR by TCRdb, keeping productive beta chains. Each record represents a unique CDR3 protein, reported with the most common genes and DNA among its rows. This sample gives approximately 190,000 distinct CDR3 sequences in total; approximately 16% of them show up just once. The top ten hold 2% to 2.5% of the sample. Sequences were obtained from PBMCs or a T cell subset sorted from them (not recorded which). The receptors come from an adult woman who had mild COVID-19 (a few samples of this study predate the infection). The sample titles of this study are shuffled in the database, so cell type and time point are left out; the donor was told from shared clones.

This clonotype showed up many times. V and J are TRBV19 and TRBJ2-7; TRBD2 is a possible D gene (6 bases). Trimming cost V 5 bases and J 0 bases, with 20 bases left between them. This CDR3 contains 17 residues. The V gene's germline CDR1 is LNHDA and CDR2 SQIVND (reference sequence). The CDR3 loop reads CASSAGGLAGDSYEQYF. Written as DNA, the CDR3 is TGTGCCAGTAGTGCCGGGGGTTTGGCGGGCGACTCCTACGAGCAGTACTTC.

This clonotype was seen a handful of times. The chain has TRBV7-7 and TRBJ2-5; 7 bases fit TRBD2. CDR3 length equals 14 residues. After removal of 7 bases from V and 1 base from J, the junction contained 6 bases not matched to a gene. Germline CDR1 reads SSHAT; CDR2 reads FNYEAQ (reference sequence). In DNA, the CDR3 is TGTGCCAGCACCCCAGGCGGGGGCCAAGAGACCCAGTACTTC. Protein sequence: CASTPGGGQETQYF.